These 21 T cell receptor beta chains came from one sample sequenced in a study of blood T cell repertoires in COVID-19. The protocol was immunoSEQ multiplex PCR, while the TCRdb copy is restricted to in-frame clones and leaves out a portion. In the table there are around 180,000 clones, 81% of which are singletons. The specimen was peripheral blood. The receptors shown here come from a woman aged 80 or over with COVID-19, enrolled during active disease.

In its sample, this clone was seen a few times. The genes are TRBV11-3 and TRBJ1-1; 9 positions match TRBD1. V shed 5 bases and J 9 bases; nucleotides not matched to a gene: 10. The germline V gene has CDR1 SGHNT and CDR2 YENEEA. There are 14 residues in the CDR3. CDR3 region: CASSPGQGSGKAFF. The CDR3 coding sequence is TGTGCCAGCAGCCCCGGACAGGGGTCTGGTAAAGCTTTCTTT.

This chain connects TRBV24-1 to TRBJ2-3; 12 bases align to TRBD1. Germline CDR1 is KGHDR and CDR2 is SFDVKD. The J segment lost 5 bases and the V segment lost 3 bases, leaving 8 bases of the junction unmatched. This CDR3 spans 17 amino acids. Written as DNA, the CDR3 is TGTGCCACCAGTGATGTACCGGGACAGGGGGCGAAAGATACGCAGTATTTT. Protein product: CATSDVPGQGAKDTQYF.

This rearrangement joins TRBV23-1 to TRBJ2-2; D unresolved. TRBV23-1 is treated as an ORF (open reading frame) with a function not yet certain. CDR3 size: 18 residues. V was cut by 4 bases and J by 2 bases, with 20 bases left in between. The CDR3 region has the DNA TGCGCCAGCAGTCGATCCACGTTAGCTTCTAGAAACACCGGGGAGCTGTTTTTT. As protein: CASSRSTLASRNTGELFF.

The V gene is TRBV7-9, the J gene TRBJ2-5; 8 nucleotides line up with TRBD1. CDR1 is SEHNR and CDR2 is FQNEAQ in the germline V gene (reference sequence). The CDR3 has 16 amino acids. The V segment lost 3 bases and the J segment 2 bases; nucleotides outside the gene matches: 8. CDR3: CASSLGTGKGQETQYF. The CDR3 nucleotides read TGTGCCAGCAGCTTGGGGACAGGAAAGGGGCAAGAGACCCAGTACTTC.

The chain links TRBV2 to TRBJ1-6; 8 bases match TRBD1. V gave up 7 bases and J gave up 2 bases; unmatched junction bases: 10. The V gene's germline CDR1 is SNHLY and CDR2 FYNNEI. This CDR3 comprises 17 residues. The CDR3 nucleotides are TGTGCCAGCAAGGCGAGCGGGACAGGAACCTATAATTCACCCCTCCACTTT. Translation: CASKASGTGTYNSPLHF.

V and J are TRBV5-4 and TRBJ2-5, with 13 positions matching TRBD2. Germline CDR1 SGHNT, CDR2 YYREEE (reference sequence). Trimming removed 3 bases from V and 5 bases from J; junction bases left unmatched: 4. This CDR3 has 15 residues. This CDR3 reads CASSWGTSGAETQYF. As DNA, the CDR3 is TGTGCCAGCAGCTGGGGGACTAGCGGGGCGGAGACCCAGTACTTC.

The chain employs TRBV6-2 or TRBV6-3 and TRBJ2-1; 11 bases are a match to TRBD2. The CDR3 is 15 residues long. V shed 4 bases, J shed 8 bases, and the junction held 7 bases outside the gene matches. The germline V gene encodes CDR1 MNHEY and CDR2 SVGEGT. CDR3 sequence: CASSLAGGPADEQFF. The DNA for the CDR3 is TGTGCCAGCAGTTTAGCGGGAGGGCCTGCGGATGAGCAGTTCTTC.

This chain links TRBV5-5 with TRBJ2-1; 9 positions match TRBD2. The CDR3 has 15 residues. Looked up from germline, CDR1 is SGHKS and CDR2 is YYEKEE (reference sequence). Trimming took 4 bases from V and 0 from J; bases not matched to a gene: 2. Here the CDR3 reads CASSQTSGSYNEQFF. DNA for the CDR3: TGTGCCAGCAGCCAGACTAGCGGCTCCTACAATGAGCAGTTCTTC.

In this sample, this clone turned up a few times. The chain has TRBV9 and TRBJ2-3, with D possibly matching TRBD2 (6 bases). The germline V gene has CDR1 SGDLS and CDR2 YYNGEE. This CDR3 region has 16 residues. V dropped 1 base and J dropped 3 bases, with 15 bases sitting between them. CDR3: CASSVHSVTSTDTQYF. The CDR3 nucleotides are TGTGCCAGCAGCGTACATTCGGTGACTAGTACAGATACGCAGTATTTT. The variable domain in full, completed from reference TRBV9 and TRBJ2-3, reads DSGVTQTPKHLITATGQRVTLRCSPRSGDLSVYWYQQSLDQGLQFLIQYYNGEERAKGNILERFSAQQFPDLHSELNLSSLELGDSALYFCASSVHSVTSTDTQYFGPGTRLTVL.

This chain connects TRBV3-1 (or the pseudogene TRBV3-2) to TRBJ1-4, with 8 bases that match TRBD1. Trimming cost V 3 bases and J 2 bases; bases outside gene matches: 5. This CDR3 region has 16 residues. The V gene's germline CDR1 is LGHDT and CDR2 YNNKEL (reference sequence). Here the CDR3 reads CASSQTQGATNEKLFF. CDR3 coding DNA: TGTGCCAGCAGCCAGACTCAGGGGGCCACTAATGAAAAACTGTTTTTT.

The rearrangement joins TRBV6-2 or TRBV6-3 to TRBJ1-2; 7 bases are a match to TRBD1. The V gene end was trimmed by 3 bases and the J gene end by 4 bases; junction bases not matched to a gene: 14. The CDR3 is 17 residues long. The germline gives CDR1 MNHEY, CDR2 SVGEGT. CDR3 DNA: TGTGCCAGCAGTTATACCGGGACCCCCAGGGACAGCTATGGCTACACCTTC. Protein product: CASSYTGTPRDSYGYTF.

V usage is TRBV7-2 and J usage is TRBJ1-2; TRBD1 aligns across 7 bases. J was trimmed by 7 bases and V by 5 bases; bases with no gene match: 10. Germline CDR1 is SGHTA and CDR2 is FQGNSA. The CDR3 is 14 residues long. The chain's CDR3 is CASSAQGGESGYTF. CDR3 sequence (DNA): TGTGCCAGCAGCGCGCAGGGGGGTGAGAGTGGCTACACCTTC.

This clone was found once. V is TRBV7-9 and J is TRBJ2-3; TRBD1 aligns across 9 bases. Germline V gene data show CDR1 as SEHNR and CDR2 as FQNEAQ (reference sequence). The CDR3 spans 14 residues. V dropped 4 bases and J dropped 6; count of bases not matched to a gene: 5. The CDR3 region has the DNA TGTGCCAGCAGCTCAGGACAGGGGATGGATACGCAGTATTTT. This codes for CASSSGQGMDTQYF.

At least ten counts were recorded for this clone. CDR3 coding DNA: TGTGCCAGCAGCTTAGGATCAGGTTGGGGGCGTGAAGCTTTCTTT. Its translation: CASSLGSGWGREAFF. The rearrangement joins TRBV11-2 to TRBJ1-1; perhaps TRBD1 as D (6 bases). The V gene lost 1 base and the J gene lost 7 bases, with 16 bases spanning the gap. This CDR3 spans 15 amino acids. Germline V gene lookup returns CDR1 SGHAT and CDR2 FQNNGV.

The rearrangement joins TRBV7-9 to TRBJ2-5; 9 positions agree with TRBD2. This CDR3 comprises 15 residues. The junction had 3 bases not matched to a gene; V was cut back by 2 bases and J by 2 bases. Looked up from germline, CDR1 is SEHNR and CDR2 is FQNEAQ (reference sequence). CDR3 sequence reads: CASSLWLAGQETQYF. The CDR3 DNA follows: TGTGCCAGCAGCTTATGGCTAGCGGGACAAGAGACCCAGTACTTC.

The chain is built from TRBV19 and TRBJ1-5; 10 bases line up with TRBD1. CDR1 is LNHDA, CDR2 SQIVND, per germline (reference sequence). With V trimmed by 6 bases and J by 0 bases, 5 bases remained unmatched. The CDR3 sequence is 16 residues long. CDR3 in DNA: TGTGCCAGTAGCCCGGGACAGGGGTATAGCAATCAGCCCCAGCATTTT. This gives the protein CASSPGQGYSNQPQHF.

This rearrangement joins TRBV28 to TRBJ2-1; 12 positions agree with TRBD2. Per the germline V gene, CDR1 is MDHEN and CDR2 is SYDVKM. Trimming at V came to 4 bases and at J to 4 bases, leaving 8 bases not matched to a gene. The CDR3 runs 17 residues. This CDR3 reads CASSSSSGRDRYNEQFF. The DNA for the CDR3 is TGTGCCAGCAGTTCGTCTAGCGGGAGGGATAGGTACAATGAGCAGTTCTTC.

This chain uses TRBV5-1 with TRBJ1-1; perhaps TRBD1 as D (6 bases). V lost 0 bases, J lost 3 bases, and 9 bases lay in between. CDR3 length equals 14 residues. The V gene's germline CDR1 is SGHRS and CDR2 YFSETQ. CDR3 protein: CASSLGTAYTEAFF. CDR3 nucleotides: TGCGCCAGCAGCTTGGGGACAGCCTACACTGAAGCTTTCTTT.

This sequence joins TRBV29-1 and TRBJ2-2, with 12 positions matching TRBD1. Trimming at V came to 6 bases and at J to 7 bases, leaving 6 bases not matched to a gene. CDR3 length: 14 amino acids. CDR1 is SQVTM and CDR2 is ANQGSEA in the germline V gene. For the CDR3, the DNA is TGCAGCGTGGGACAGGGGGCTGGGGGCGGGGAGCTGTTTTTT. Translating gives CSVGQGAGGGELFF.

The rearrangement links TRBV25-1 to TRBJ1-4; tentatively, D is TRBD1 (5 bases). The CDR3 loop spans 15 amino acids. From germline, CDR1 is MGHDK and CDR2 SYGVNS. V gave up 0 bases and J gave up 7 bases, with 12 bases separating them. The CDR3 here is CASSEYMGGGEKLFF. Written as DNA, the CDR3 is TGTGCCAGCAGTGAATATATGGGGGGGGGTGAAAAACTGTTTTTT.

The chain couples TRBV6-1 to TRBJ2-2; D is unresolved. CDR3 length: 16 amino acids. CDR1 and CDR2 from the germline V gene are MNHNS and SASEGT. V lost 1 base and J 4 bases, leaving 13 bases between the germline ends. CDR3 nucleotides: TGTGCCAGCAGTGAAGTTCTCTTACTCCTCACCGGGGAGCTGTTTTTT. Protein: CASSEVLLLLTGELFF.